This T cell receptor (beta chain) was documented in a study of technical replicates of blood from a few donors. In germline, CDR1 is SGHRS, CDR2 YFSETQ. The ends lost 2 bases at V and 3 bases at J; junction bases unmatched: 3. The CDR3 has 14 residues. Produced via immunoSEQ multiplex PCR; TCRdb's table is partial and in-frame only. Seen here are over 65,000 clones, around 97% observed once, and the top ten hold approximately 0.2%. The chain has TRBV5-1 and TRBJ1-1; 8 nucleotides match TRBD1. The sequence was obtained from a human donor in good health. The specimen sequenced was T cells isolated from PBMCs. The CDR3 protein is CASSFMTGDTEAFF. CDR3 sequence (DNA): TGCGCCAGCAGCTTTATGACAGGGGACACTGAAGCTTTCTTT.